This entry is about one T cell receptor (beta chain). This sample is part of a study of blood T cell repertoires in COVID-19. Study details: The United States, Italy and Spain provided the acute and convalescent COVID-19 samples. PBMCs, B-cell-depleted T cells, or T cells provided the cDNA or gDNA that made up the material.

Germline lookup yields CDR1 MNHEY and CDR2 SVGAGI. The CDR3 spans 15 residues. J was trimmed by 9 bases and V by 3 bases; bases with no gene match: 3. Original methodology: From reference gene primer amplification, estimates of nucleated cell counts were derived. TCRdb keeps only in-frame clones here, not all; method: immunoSEQ multiplex PCR. Clone size and the V and J calls come from that table; the DNA yielded D and trimming. The data show around 110,000 clones, less than 90% seen once. The chain is built from TRBV6-5 and TRBJ1-6; the match to TRBD1 covers 12 bases. Sequenced: peripheral blood. The clonotype originates from a man aged 25-45 years with acute or convalescent COVID-19. The CDR3 loop is CASSYPGQGASPLHF. The CDR3 region has the DNA TGTGCCAGCAGTTATCCGGGACAGGGGGCTTCACCCCTCCACTTT.